This TCR beta chain is drawn from a study of blood T cell repertoires in COVID-19. Background on the study: The United States, Italy and Spain were the sources of the acute and convalescent COVID-19 samples.

Assay: immunoSEQ multiplex PCR; the TCRdb copy retains only in-frame clones and omits some. This table has fewer than 200,000 clones, 80% to 85% appearing once. This CDR3 has 14 amino acids. Germline assignment: CDR1 GTSNPN and CDR2 SVGIG (reference sequence). V was pared by 3 bases and J by 0 bases, with 8 bases between. The source of this sequence is a woman in her 70s with COVID-19, enrolled during active disease. The V and J genes are TRBV30 and TRBJ2-2, with D possibly being TRBD2 (6 bases). The sequencing input was peripheral blood. The CDR3 region is CAWRPGANTGELFF. The CDR3 DNA follows: TGTGCCTGGAGACCGGGAGCGAACACCGGGGAGCTGTTTTTT.